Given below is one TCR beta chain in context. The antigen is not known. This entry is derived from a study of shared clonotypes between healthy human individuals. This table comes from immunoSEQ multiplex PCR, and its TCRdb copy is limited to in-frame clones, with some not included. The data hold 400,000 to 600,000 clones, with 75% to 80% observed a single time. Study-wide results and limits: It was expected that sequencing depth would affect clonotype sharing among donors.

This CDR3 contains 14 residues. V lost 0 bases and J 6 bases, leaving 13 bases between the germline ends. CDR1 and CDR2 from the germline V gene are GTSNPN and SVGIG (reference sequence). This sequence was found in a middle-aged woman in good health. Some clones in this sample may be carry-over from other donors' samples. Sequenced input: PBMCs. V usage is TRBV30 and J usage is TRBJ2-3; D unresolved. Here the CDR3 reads CAWSVGPGTDTQYF. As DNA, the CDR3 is TGTGCCTGGAGTGTAGGGCCAGGTACTGATACGCAGTATTTT.